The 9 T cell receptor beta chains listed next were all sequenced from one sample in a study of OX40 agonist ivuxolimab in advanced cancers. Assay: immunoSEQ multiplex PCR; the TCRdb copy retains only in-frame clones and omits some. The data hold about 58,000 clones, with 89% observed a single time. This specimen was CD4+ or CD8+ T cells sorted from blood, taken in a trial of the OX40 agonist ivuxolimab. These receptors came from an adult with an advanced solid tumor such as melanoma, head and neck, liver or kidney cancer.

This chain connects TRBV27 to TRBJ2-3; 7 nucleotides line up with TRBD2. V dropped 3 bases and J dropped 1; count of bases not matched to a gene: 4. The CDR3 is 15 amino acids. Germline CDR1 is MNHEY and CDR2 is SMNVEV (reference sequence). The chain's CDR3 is CASSFGTSGTDTQYF. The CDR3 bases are TGTGCCAGCAGTTTTGGTACTAGCGGCACAGATACGCAGTATTTT.

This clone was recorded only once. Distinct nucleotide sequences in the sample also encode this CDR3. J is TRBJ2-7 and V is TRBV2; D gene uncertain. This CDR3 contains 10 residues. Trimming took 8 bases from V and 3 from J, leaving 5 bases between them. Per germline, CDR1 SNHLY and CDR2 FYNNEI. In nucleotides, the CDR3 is TGTGCCAGCGGTAACTACGAGCAGTACTTC. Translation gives CASGNYEQYF.

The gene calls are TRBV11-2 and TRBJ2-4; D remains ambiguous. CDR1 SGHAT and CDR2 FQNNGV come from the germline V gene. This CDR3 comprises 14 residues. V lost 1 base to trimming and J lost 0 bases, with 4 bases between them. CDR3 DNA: TGTGCCAGCAGCTTAGGGGGAGCCAAAAACATTCAGTACTTC. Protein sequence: CASSLGGAKNIQYF.

In DNA, the CDR3 is TGTGCCAGCAGCCCCGAGGGCGGAGGGTACAATGAGCAGTTCTTC. Amino acids: CASSPEGGGYNEQFF. V is TRBV7-9 and J is TRBJ2-1; tentatively, D is TRBD2 (6 bases). Germline CDR1 SEHNR, CDR2 FQNEAQ (reference sequence). This CDR3 is 15 amino acids long. Trimming took off 5 bases at V and 4 bases at J, with 15 bases between the two ends.

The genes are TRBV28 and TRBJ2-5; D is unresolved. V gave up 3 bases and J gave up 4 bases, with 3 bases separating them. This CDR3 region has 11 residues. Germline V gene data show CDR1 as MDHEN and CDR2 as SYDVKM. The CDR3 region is CASSFAETQYF. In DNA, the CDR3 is TGTGCCAGCAGTTTTGCAGAGACCCAGTACTTC.

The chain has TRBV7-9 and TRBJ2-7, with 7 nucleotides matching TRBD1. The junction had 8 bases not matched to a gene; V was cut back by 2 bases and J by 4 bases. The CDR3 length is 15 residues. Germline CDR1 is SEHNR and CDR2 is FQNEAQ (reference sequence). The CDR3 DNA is TGTGCCAGCAGCTTAATGACAGGGTTTTTTTACGAGCAGTACTTC. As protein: CASSLMTGFFYEQYF.

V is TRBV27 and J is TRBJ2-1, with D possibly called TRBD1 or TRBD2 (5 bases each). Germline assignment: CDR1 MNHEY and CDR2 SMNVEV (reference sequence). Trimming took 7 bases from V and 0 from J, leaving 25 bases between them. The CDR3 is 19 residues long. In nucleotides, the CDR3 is TGTGCCAGCACCTTTTCGACCATCCATATGGGACCCTCCTACAATGAGCAGTTCTTC. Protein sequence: CASTFSTIHMGPSYNEQFF.

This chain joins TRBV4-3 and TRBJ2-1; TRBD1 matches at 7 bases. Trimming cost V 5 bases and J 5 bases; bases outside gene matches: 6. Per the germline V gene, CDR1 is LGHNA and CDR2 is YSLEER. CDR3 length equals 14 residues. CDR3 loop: CASSYDRADNEQFF. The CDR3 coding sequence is TGCGCCAGCAGCTATGACAGGGCCGACAATGAGCAGTTCTTC.

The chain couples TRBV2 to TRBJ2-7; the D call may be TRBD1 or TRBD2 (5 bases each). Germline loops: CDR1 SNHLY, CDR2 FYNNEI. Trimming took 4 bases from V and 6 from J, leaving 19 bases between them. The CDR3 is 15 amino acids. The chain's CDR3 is CASSAGRGAISEQYV. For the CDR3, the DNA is TGTGCCAGCAGTGCGGGGCGTGGCGCGATAAGCGAGCAGTACGTC.